These T cell receptor beta chains were read from a single sample in a study of T cells in Graves' hyperthyroidism and ophthalmopathy. TCRdb recomputed calls from the multiplex PCR reads with MiXCR, one row per CDR3 protein. Among approximately 560,000 distinct CDR3 sequences listed, around 45% were seen once. Sequencing was performed on peripheral blood or thyroid tissue (not recorded which). The source of these receptors is a woman between 18 and 29 years old with Graves' hyperthyroidism. The CDR3 runs from the conserved cysteine through the conserved F or W. Each record gives: V gene, D gene, J gene, clone size, CDR3 DNA, CDR3 protein. The D gene is left open where the match is weak. Clone size appears in some rows only: once, few, many, or a class for an expanded clone.

>TRBV29-1|.|TRBJ1-1|many
TGCAGCGTTGAAGTGAGGCCCACTGAAGCTTTCTTT
CSVEVRPTEAFF
>TRBV15|.|TRBJ2-7|.
TGTGCCACCAGCGAGGGTACCGGGGAGCAGTACTTC
CATSEGTGEQYF
>TRBV7-8|.|TRBJ2-7|few
TGTGCCAGCAGCTTAGAGAACGCCGAGCAGTACTTC
CASSLENAEQYF
>TRBV5-1|.|TRBJ2-7|.
TGCGCCAGCAGCCTCCTCATGGCAAGCTCCTACGAGCAGTACTTC
CASSLLMASSYEQYF
>TRBV9|.|TRBJ2-5|.
TGTGCCAGCAGCGTAGTATCGGAGACCCAGTACTTC
CASSVVSETQYF
>TRBV2|TRBD2|TRBJ2-2|.
TGTGCCAGCAGAGCTGGTGGACCGGGACTAGCGGGAGATGGCGGGGAGCTGTTTTTT
CASRAGGPGLAGDGGELFF
>TRBV10-3|TRBD1|TRBJ1-5|.
TGTGCCATCAGATGGGACAGAGTGGCGCCCCAGCATTTT
CAIRWDRVAPQHF
>TRBV7-9|TRBD1|TRBJ2-7|.
TGTGTCAGCAGCCCGGGACAGGGGTACTACGAGCAGTACTTC
CVSSPGQGYYEQYF
>TRBV25-1|TRBD1|TRBJ1-2|.
TGTGCCAGCACCGGGACAGCCCAAAACTACTATGGCTACACCTTC
CASTGTAQNYYGYTF
>TRBV20-1|.|TRBJ1-2|few
TGCAGTGCTAGAGGGAAAGACCCTAACTATGGCTACACCTTC
CSARGKDPNYGYTF
>TRBV2|.|TRBJ1-5|many
TGTGCCAGCAGCAGAACGGGGGAGCAGCCCCAGCATTTT
CASSRTGEQPQHF
>TRBV5-1|.|TRBJ1-4|many
TGCGCCAGCAGCTTATGGGGAGGAGAAAAACTGTTTTTT
CASSLWGGEKLFF
>TRBV7-9|.|TRBJ1-1|.
TGTGCCAGCAGCGATTTGTACAGCGATGAAGCTTTCTTT
CASSDLYSDEAFF
>TRBV24-1|.|TRBJ2-7|few
TGTGCCACCAGTGATCCACCGGACGGAGACCTGAGCTCCTACGAGCAGTACTTC
CATSDPPDGDLSSYEQYF
>TRBV5-1|TRBD2|TRBJ2-7|.
TGCGCCAGCAGCTTAGGGACTAGCGGCCTCGGCGAGCAGTACTTC
CASSLGTSGLGEQYF
>TRBV20-1|TRBD2|TRBJ2-7|.
TGCAGTGCCAAACTAGCGGGACGAGGCGAGCAGTACTTC
CSAKLAGRGEQYF
>TRBV29-1|TRBD1|TRBJ1-6|many
TGCAGAGTCCAGGGGGCGTGTAATTCACCCCTCCACTTT
CRVQGACNSPLHF
>TRBV7-7|TRBD2|TRBJ2-2|.
TGTGCTAGCAGCGGGGGACTAGCGGCGAACACCGGGGAGCTGTTTTTT
CASSGGLAANTGELFF
>TRBV7-2|TRBD2|TRBJ2-7|many
TGTGCCAGCAGCCCCTGGCGGGGGGACGAGCAGTACTTC
CASSPWRGDEQYF
>TRBV7-6|.|TRBJ1-1|.
TGTGCCAGCAGTTTGGGACAAATGGGTACTGAAGCTTTCTTT
CASSLGQMGTEAFF
>TRBV11-2|TRBD1|TRBJ1-1|.
TGTGCCAGCAGTTCCGGGACAGGGAACAGGAACACTGAAGCTTTCTTT
CASSSGTGNRNTEAFF
>TRBV7-9|.|TRBJ1-1|many
TGTGCCAGCAGCTTAGCGGTCTGGACTGAAGCTTTCTTT
CASSLAVWTEAFF
>TRBV5-1|TRBD1|TRBJ2-6|.
TGCGCCAGCAGCTCCCGGACAGGGCAATCATCGTGGGGGGCCAACGTCCTGACTTTC
CASSSRTGQSSWGANVLTF
>TRBV5-1|.|TRBJ2-7|.
TGCGCCAGCAGCTTAGGACCGACCGGCGAAAACGAGCAGTACTTC
CASSLGPTGENEQYF
>TRBV29-1|.|TRBJ1-2|.
TGCAGCGCTGGGACTAGCGGCGGCGAGGGTGGCTACACCTTC
CSAGTSGGEGGYTF
>TRBV2|TRBD2|TRBJ2-5|.
TGTGCCAGCAGTGAAATGGGCGGGAGTAGGCGAGAGACCCAGTACTTC
CASSEMGGSRRETQYF
>TRBV7-6|.|TRBJ1-3|.
TGTGCCAGCAGAGCGGGATCTCGCTCTGGAAACACCATATATTTT
CASRAGSRSGNTIYF
>TRBV29-1|.|TRBJ2-5|many
TGCAGCGTTGAACGTCAGGGGTCTAGTAAGGAGACCCAGTACTTC
CSVERQGSSKETQYF
>TRBV7-9|TRBD1|TRBJ1-4|.
TGTGCCAGCAGCTCGGGACAGGGAGGCGCAACTAATGAAAAACTGTTTTTT
CASSSGQGGATNEKLFF
>TRBV7-9|TRBD1|TRBJ1-1|.
TGTGCCAGCAGCTTATTACTCCCGGGACAGGGGCGATACACTGAAGCTTTCTTT
CASSLLLPGQGRYTEAFF
>TRBV7-9|TRBD1|TRBJ2-7|many
TGTGCCAGCAGCACCTCCGGGACAGTCTTGTCCGAGCAGTACTTC
CASSTSGTVLSEQYF
>TRBV7-2|.|TRBJ1-1|few
TGTGCCAGCAGCTTGGGTATCCGAAGGATGAACACTGAAGCTTTCTTT
CASSLGIRRMNTEAFF
>TRBV20-1|.|TRBJ2-7|few
TGCAGTGCTAGAGTTGGGCTTCCACCTCGCGAGCAGTACTTC
CSARVGLPPREQYF
>TRBV20-1|.|TRBJ2-7|few
TGCAGTGCTAGACTACAGGGCTCCTACGAGCAGTACTTC
CSARLQGSYEQYF
>TRBV25-1|.|TRBJ1-1|.
TGTGCCAGCAGCTTGGACGGGGGCGCGTGGACTGAAGCTTTCTTT
CASSLDGGAWTEAFF
>TRBV7-9|.|TRBJ2-2|.
TGTGCCAGCAGCTTTATGGAATCGAACACCGGGGAGCTGTTTTTT
CASSFMESNTGELFF
>TRBV2|TRBD1|TRBJ1-4|.
TGTGCCAGCAGTGAAGGGACAGGACAGGAAAAACTGTTTTTT
CASSEGTGQEKLFF
>TRBV5-1|.|TRBJ2-5|.
TGCGCCAGCAGCCGGCGACTACGGGTCGAGACCCAGTACTTC
CASSRRLRVETQYF
>TRBV10-3|.|TRBJ1-5|.
TGTGCCATCAGTGATCGGGCGGGGAGTCAGCCCCAGCATTTT
CAISDRAGSQPQHF
>TRBV12-5|.|TRBJ1-2|.
TGTGCTAGTGGTTTGAGGGGGGAAGGCTACACCTTC
CASGLRGEGYTF